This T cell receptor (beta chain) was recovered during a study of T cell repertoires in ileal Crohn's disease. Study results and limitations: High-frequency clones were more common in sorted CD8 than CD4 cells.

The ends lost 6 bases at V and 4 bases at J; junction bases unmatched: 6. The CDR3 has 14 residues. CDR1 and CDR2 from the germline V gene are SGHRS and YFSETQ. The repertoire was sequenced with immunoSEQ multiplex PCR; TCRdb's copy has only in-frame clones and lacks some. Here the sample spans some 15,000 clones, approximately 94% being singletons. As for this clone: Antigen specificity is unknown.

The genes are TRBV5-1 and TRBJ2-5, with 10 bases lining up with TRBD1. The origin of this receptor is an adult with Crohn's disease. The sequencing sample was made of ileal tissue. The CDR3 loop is CASTRDRGRETQYF. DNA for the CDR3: TGCGCCAGCACCCGGGACAGGGGACGAGAGACCCAGTACTTC.